The T cell receptor (beta chain) under discussion was sequenced for a study of cytomegalovirus exposure and HLA in healthy donors. This CDR3 has 15 amino acids. After removal of 7 bases from V and 4 bases from J, the junction contained 12 bases not matched to a gene. Germline lookup yields CDR1 LNHDA and CDR2 SQIVND (reference sequence). A multiplex PCR was run with 60 Vbeta primers and 13 Jbeta primers. Sequencing used immunoSEQ multiplex PCR; TCRdb keeps in-frame clones, though not all of them. Counted here are 120,000 or so clones, around three quarters occurring once; the ten biggest clones make up 2% to 2.5%.

The TCR comes from a man younger than 35 in good health and CMV-seronegative. The J gene is TRBJ2-7, the V gene TRBV19; TRBD1 aligns across 8 bases. Sample: PBMCs. CDR3 in DNA: TGTGCCAGTATTAAAGGGCAGGGGGCGAGGTACGAGCAGTACGTC. Translating gives CASIKGQGARYEQYV.